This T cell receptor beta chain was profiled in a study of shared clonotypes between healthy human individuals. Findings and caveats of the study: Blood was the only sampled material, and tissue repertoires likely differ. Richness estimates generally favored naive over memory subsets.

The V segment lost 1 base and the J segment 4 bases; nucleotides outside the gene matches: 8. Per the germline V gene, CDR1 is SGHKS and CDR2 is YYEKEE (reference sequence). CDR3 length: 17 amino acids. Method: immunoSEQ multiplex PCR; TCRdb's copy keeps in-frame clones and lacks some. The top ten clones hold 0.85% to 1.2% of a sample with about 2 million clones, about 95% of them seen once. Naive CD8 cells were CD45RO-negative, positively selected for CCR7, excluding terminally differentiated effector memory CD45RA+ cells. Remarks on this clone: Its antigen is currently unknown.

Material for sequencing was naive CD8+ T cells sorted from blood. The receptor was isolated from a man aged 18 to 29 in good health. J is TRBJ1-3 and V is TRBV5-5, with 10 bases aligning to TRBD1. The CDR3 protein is CASSLPGGTGEGNTIYF. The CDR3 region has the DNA TGTGCCAGCAGCTTGCCCGGCGGGACAGGGGAAGGAAACACCATATATTTT.